The clone carrying this TCR beta chain has more than one count but fewer than ten. Its antigen is not identified. Since all of the isolated RNA was reverse transcribed, expressed TCRB transcripts were what got sequenced. Here immunoSEQ multiplex PCR was the method, and the copy in TCRdb shows in-frame clones only, minus some. Counted here are approximately 250,000 clones, around 16% occurring once; the ten biggest clones make up 0.065% to 0.095%. This sample was included in a study of beta chain features in type 1 diabetes. General study findings and limits: Researchers report that Type 1 diabetes patients had moderately but significantly shorter TCRB CDR3s across all four CD4+ subsets.

Germline CDR1 reads GTSNPN; CDR2 reads SVGIG (reference sequence). This CDR3 has 13 residues. Germline trimming cut 4 bases from V and 6 bases from J; bases unmatched to any gene: 7. This clonotype was sampled from a man aged 25 to 40 with type 1 diabetes. The sample taken for sequencing was naive CD4+ T cells from blood. The chain recombines TRBV30 with TRBJ2-7; 9 bases match TRBD2. CDR3 sequence: CAWTPGGRGEQYF. The DNA of the CDR3 is TGTGCCTGGACACCGGGCGGGAGGGGCGAGCAGTACTTC. Based on the CDR3 plus reference TRBV30 and TRBJ2-7, the full variable domain is SQTIHQWPATLVQPVGSPLSLECTVEGTSNPNLYWYRQAAGRGLQLLFYSVGIGQISSEVPQNLSASRPQDRQFILSSKKLLLSDSGFYLCAWTPGGRGEQYFGPGTRLTVT.